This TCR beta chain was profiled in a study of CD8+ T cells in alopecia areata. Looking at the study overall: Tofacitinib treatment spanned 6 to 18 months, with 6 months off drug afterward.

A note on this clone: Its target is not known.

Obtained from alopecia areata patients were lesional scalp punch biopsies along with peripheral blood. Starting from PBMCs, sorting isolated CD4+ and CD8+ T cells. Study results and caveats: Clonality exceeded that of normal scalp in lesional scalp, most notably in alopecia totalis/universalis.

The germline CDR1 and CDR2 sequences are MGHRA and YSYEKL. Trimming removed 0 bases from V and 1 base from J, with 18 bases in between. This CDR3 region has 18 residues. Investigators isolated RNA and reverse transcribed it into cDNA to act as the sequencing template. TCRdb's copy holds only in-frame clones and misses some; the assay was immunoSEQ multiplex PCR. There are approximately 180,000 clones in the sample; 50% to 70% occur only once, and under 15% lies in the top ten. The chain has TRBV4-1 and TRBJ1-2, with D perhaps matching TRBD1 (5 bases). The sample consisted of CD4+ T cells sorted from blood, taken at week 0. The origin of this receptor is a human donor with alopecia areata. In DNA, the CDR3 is TGCGCCAGCAGCCAAGATTACCCTTTGCGACAGCTTAACTATGGCTACACCTTC. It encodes CASSQDYPLRQLNYGYTF.